The 14 T cell receptor beta chains presented below share a single source sample, sequenced in a study of persistence of HIV-infected CD4 T cells. Cells were stimulated nonspecifically with anti-CD3/anti-CD28 magnetic beads. Sorting of responding CD4+ T cells relied on upregulated CD40 ligand together with CD69. These receptors' targets are unknown. The libraries were made with immunoSEQ version 4 in survey mode. This table comes from immunoSEQ multiplex PCR, and its TCRdb copy is limited to in-frame clones, with some not included. The sample includes roughly 41,000 clones, 87% seen only once; the top ten take 1.3%. Sequenced here: CD4+ T cells sorted from PBMCs after roughly 18-hour stimulation, sampled from a patient who received antiretroviral therapy. All receptors come from an adult man with HIV who was CMV-seropositive.

This chain connects TRBV20-1 to TRBJ1-1; D might be TRBD1 (6 bases). Germline lookup yields CDR1 DFQATT and CDR2 SNEGSKA (reference sequence). V was clipped by 7 bases and J by 4 bases, with 10 bases between them. CDR3 size: 11 residues. The CDR3 DNA reads as TGCAGTGTACGAGGGGGCACTGAAGCTTTCTTT. This translates into CSVRGGTEAFF.

As to this clone: One end of the junction is discordant with germline, which a read error may explain. The V gene is TRBV7-2, the J gene TRBJ2-7; 7 positions agree with TRBD1. There are 14 residues in the CDR3. Germline values: CDR1 SGHTA, CDR2 FQGNSA. As DNA, the CDR3 is TGTGTCAGCAGCCCAAAGGGACAGAGCTACGAGCAGTACTTC. The encoded protein is CVSSPKGQSYEQYF.

In DNA, the CDR3 is TGTGCCAGCAGCTTGGCCCCCTTCAATGGCTACACCTTC. Protein product: CASSLAPFNGYTF. The V call is TRBV5-5, the J call TRBJ1-2; D remains unclear. V dropped 0 bases and J dropped 6 bases, with 9 bases sitting between them. The CDR3 contains 13 residues. Germline V gives CDR1 SGHKS, CDR2 YYEKEE (reference sequence). Combining the CDR3 with reference TRBV5-5 and TRBJ1-2 gives the whole variable domain DAGVTQSPTHLIKTRGQQVTLRCSPISGHKSVSWYQQVLGQGPQFIFQYYEKEERGRGNFPDRFSARQFPNYSSELNVNALLLGDSALYLCASSLAPFNGYTFGSGTRLTVV.

The chain has TRBV20-1 and TRBJ1-1; 7 nucleotides match TRBD1. This CDR3 has 10 residues. Germline CDR1 DFQATT, CDR2 SNEGSKA (reference sequence). J lost 14 bases, V lost 2 bases, and 5 bases had no gene match. CDR3: CSARRDRQFF. DNA for the CDR3: TGCAGTGCTAGAAGGGACAGACAATTCTTT.

This chain connects TRBV27 to TRBJ2-1; 11 positions agree with TRBD1. The CDR3 loop spans 16 amino acids. Trimming cost V 4 bases and J 6 bases; bases outside gene matches: 8. Germline V lookup: CDR1 MNHEY, CDR2 SMNVEV (reference sequence). The CDR3 is CASSSLRDRGINEQFF. In nucleotides, the CDR3 is TGTGCCAGCAGTTCCCTCCGGGACAGGGGGATCAATGAGCAGTTCTTC.

This rearrangement joins TRBV7-9 to TRBJ2-1, with D perhaps TRBD1 or TRBD2 (5 bases each). Trimming left V 5 bases short and J 0 bases short, with 20 bases between. The CDR3 runs 18 residues. The germline V gene encodes CDR1 SEHNR and CDR2 FQNEAQ (reference sequence). The CDR3 DNA reads as TGTGCCAGCAGCGAAGGGGTGGGGGAACTTACCTCCTACAATGAGCAGTTCTTC. Its translation: CASSEGVGELTSYNEQFF.

The CDR3: CSASKSREQFF. CDR3 DNA: TGCAGTGCTAGTAAAAGCAGGGAGCAGTTCTTC. The V gene is TRBV20-1, the J gene TRBJ2-1; D not certain. V lost 3 bases and J 10 bases, leaving 10 bases between the germline ends. The CDR3 consists of 11 residues. The germline V gene encodes CDR1 DFQATT and CDR2 SNEGSKA (reference sequence).

This rearrangement joins TRBV3-1 (or the pseudogene TRBV3-2) to TRBJ2-5; 10 positions match TRBD2. J gave up 1 base and V 3 bases, and 2 bases lay outside the gene matches. This CDR3 has 15 amino acids. The germline gives CDR1 LGHDT, CDR2 YNNKEL (reference sequence). The CDR3 DNA follows: TGTGCCAGCAGCCAGGGACTAGCGCTCCAAGAGACCCAGTACTTC. Translating it yields CASSQGLALQETQYF.

This CDR3 reads CASSTQLWVQPQHF. For the CDR3, the DNA is TGTGCCAGCAGCACGCAACTTTGGGTCCAGCCCCAGCATTTT. The chain couples TRBV7-2 to TRBJ1-5; no clear D gene. The germline CDR1 and CDR2 sequences are SGHTA and FQGNSA. V lost 5 bases and J 7 bases, leaving 15 bases between the germline ends. The CDR3 spans 14 residues.

The J gene is TRBJ1-4, the V gene TRBV14, with D tentatively TRBD1 (5 bases). Germline V CDR1 and CDR2: SGHDN, FVKESK. The length of the CDR3 is 12 residues. V dropped 3 bases and J dropped 8 bases, with 7 bases sitting between them. This CDR3 reads CASSHREEKLFF. For the CDR3, the DNA is TGTGCCAGCAGCCACAGGGAGGAAAAACTGTTTTTT. Looking up the rest from reference TRBV14 and TRBJ1-4 gives the full variable domain: EAGVTQFPSHSVIEKGQTVTLRCDPISGHDNLYWYRRVMGKEIKFLLHFVKESKQDESGMPNNRFLAERTGGTYSTLKVQPAELEDSGVYFCASSHREEKLFFGSGTQLSVL.

The chain is built from TRBV10-3 and TRBJ1-5; D gene unclear. CDR3 length equals 14 residues. V shed 4 bases and J shed 5 bases, with 12 bases lying between them. The germline gives CDR1 ENHRY, CDR2 SYGVKD. The CDR3 loop is CAISADFNDQPQHF. CDR3 nucleotide sequence: TGTGCCATCAGTGCTGATTTCAACGATCAGCCCCAGCATTTT.

V gene TRBV19 combines with J gene TRBJ2-2, with a tentative D call TRBD1 (7 bases). CDR3 size: 14 residues. Germline CDR1 reads LNHDA; CDR2 reads SQIVND (reference sequence). V was trimmed by 5 bases and J by 4 bases, leaving 11 bases between them. The CDR3 DNA sequence: TGTGCCAGTAGTGTCAGGGGGGTCACCGGGGAGCTGTTTTTT. It is translated as CASSVRGVTGELFF. The full variable domain, its missing parts supplied by reference TRBV19 and TRBJ2-2, is DGGITQSPKYLFRKEGQNVTLSCEQNLNHDAMYWYRQDPGQGLRLIYYSQIVNDFQKGDIAEGYSVSREKKESFPLTVTSAQKNPTAFYLCASSVRGVTGELFFGEGSRLTVL.

This sequence joins TRBV2 and TRBJ1-2, with TRBD1 matching over 9 bases. The CDR3 extends over 14 amino acids. The V gene end was trimmed by 6 bases and the J gene end by 2 bases; junction bases not matched to a gene: 4. Germline-derived CDR1 and CDR2 are SNHLY and FYNNEI. The CDR3 is CASRAGQGNYGYTF. CDR3 bases: TGTGCCAGCAGAGCCGGACAGGGGAACTATGGCTACACCTTC. Full variable domain (outside the CDR3, taken from reference TRBV2 and TRBJ1-2): EPEVTQTPSHQVTQMGQEVILRCVPISNHLYFYWYRQILGQKVEFLVSFYNNEISEKSEIFDDQFSVERPDGSNFTLKIRSTKLEDSAMYFCASRAGQGNYGYTFGSGTRLTVV.

This rearrangement joins TRBV3-1 (or the pseudogene TRBV3-2) to TRBJ2-1; 9 nucleotides match TRBD2. V was pared by 5 bases and J by 7 bases, with 9 bases of the junction left unmatched. The germline CDR1 and CDR2 sequences are LGHDT and YNNKEL (reference sequence). The CDR3 loop spans 15 amino acids. CDR3 sequence (DNA): TGTGCCAGCAGCGGGCGGGGGGGCCCAGGGAATGAGCAGTTCTTC. It translates to CASSGRGGPGNEQFF.